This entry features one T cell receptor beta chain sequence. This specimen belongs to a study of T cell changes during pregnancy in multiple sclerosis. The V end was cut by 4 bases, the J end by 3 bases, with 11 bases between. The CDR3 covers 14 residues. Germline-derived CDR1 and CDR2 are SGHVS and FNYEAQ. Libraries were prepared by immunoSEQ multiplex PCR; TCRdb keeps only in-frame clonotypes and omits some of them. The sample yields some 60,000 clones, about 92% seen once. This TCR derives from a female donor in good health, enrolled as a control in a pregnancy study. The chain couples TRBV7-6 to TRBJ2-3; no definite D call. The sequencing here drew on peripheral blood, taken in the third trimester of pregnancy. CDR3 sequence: CASSSTPTTDTQYF. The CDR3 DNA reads TGTGCCAGCAGCTCCACCCCCACAACAGATACGCAGTATTTT.